This T cell receptor (beta chain) was identified in a study of T cell responses to AZD1222 COVID-19 vaccine (dated by TCRdb to about 2021). For context, the study as a whole: AZD1222 recipients given second doses at about 4 weeks or at about 12 weeks were pooled, since spike-specific TCR depth and breadth were not found to differ between the two schedules. TCR sequencing covered 233 trial participants: roughly 200 given two doses of AZD1222 and some 25 given two doses of MenACWY control vaccine. Enrollment into the trials was organized by age into subgroups of 18-55, 56-69 and 70-plus years, and those subgroups contained around 150, 28 and 57 TCR-sequenced participants, respectively.

The CDR3 starts with the cysteine, ends with the phenylalanine, and has 15 residues. Only the CDR3 portion is preserved as DNA: 45 bases, with reading frame beginning at the first base. CDR1 SNHLY and CDR2 FYNNEI are derived from the germline V gene. V loses 8 bases at its end and J loses 3 bases; junction bases beyond the gene matches: 13. A word on this clone: Its binding antigen is unknown. No base quality information exists; no much larger clone differs at one position.

The time point label corresponds to: baseline before first vaccination. The vaccinee samples were drawn from two UK trials, COV001 and COV002, one of which was a single-blind randomized controlled phase 2/3 trial testing AZD1222 (ChAdOx1 nCoV-19) in healthy adults. For TCRbeta chain sequencing, PBMC samples from trial participants were taken at day 0 and at day 28 after the second dose. The CDR3 regions of human TCRbeta chains were analyzed by immunosequencing. In the authors' own workflow: TCRs in the repertoires were compared against a reference library of SARS-CoV-2-specific TCRs that had been generated with the MIRA antigen-specificity platform. Breadth meant the fraction of unique TCRs that were SARS-CoV-2-associated, whereas depth meant the fraction of total T cells that were SARS-CoV-2-associated. Using the MIRA data, every spike-specific TCR was mapped to the spike region that the TCR reacted to and assigned to either a CD4 or a CD8 class. Log10-transformed breadth and depth values were compared by one-way ANOVA with Sidak's multiple comparisons tests. TCRdb obtained this table from immuneACCESS and retained in-frame rearrangements with V and J assigned. These tables miss some clones; where compared with another copy, unresolved V genes account for less than half of the shortfall, and the remainder is unexplained. The V and J calls and clone size come from that table; D and trimming were worked out from the DNA. Present in this sample are 150,000 to 180,000 clones, around nine tenths of which were seen just once. The ten largest clones capture under 20% of the sample.

The investigation overall reported the following: Only five to seven AZD1222 recipients were SARS-CoV-2 seropositive at baseline, limiting conclusions about previously exposed vaccinees. Most participants were white British and females outnumbered males, and the authors suggested that clonal diversity may have been underestimated. Spike-specific TCR breadth and depth rose significantly after two AZD1222 doses compared with day 0 and with MenACWY recipients. Vaccine-associated CD4 TCRs spanned the whole spike protein, with dominant responses in regions 160-218 and 743-854. The 56-69-year group was small, and its depth increase did not reach significance, likely because of low power. Reportedly, almost half of the unique spike-specific TCRs recognized epitopes lying outside the regions that are mutated in the B.1.351 and B.1.1.7 variants. Because no samples from the day 14 peak response were available, repertoires could be characterized only after the peak T cell response.

The chain is assembled from TRBV2 and TRBJ2-7, and 7 junctional nucleotides match TRBD2. The TCR originated in an adult in good health. The starting material was peripheral blood, obtained on day 0 of AZD1222 vaccination. Read as DNA, the sequence is TGTGCCAGCTATGACTGGGGGGGACCGCGCTACGAGCAGTACTTC. Its coded protein is CASYDWGGPRYEQYF. Extended through the reference TRBV2 and TRBJ2-7 proteins, this CDR3 yields the full variable domain: EPEVTQTPSHQVTQMGQEVILRCVPISNHLYFYWYRQILGQKVEFLVSFYNNEISEKSEIFDDQFSVERPDGSNFTLKIRSTKLEDSAMYFCASYDWGGPRYEQYFGPGTRLTVT.